Listed below are T cell receptor beta chains from one sample, sequenced in a study of T cell changes during pregnancy in multiple sclerosis. Profiling relied on immunoSEQ multiplex PCR, and the TCRdb table lists in-frame clones only, not all of them. Of about 73,000 clones in the sample, approximately 92% were seen once. The source material was peripheral blood, sampled in the third trimester of pregnancy. Receptors were obtained from a female donor in good health, enrolled as a control in a pregnancy study. Each CDR3 is given with its conserved first and last residue. Each record gives: J gene, clone size, V gene, D gene, CDR3 DNA, CDR3 protein. A D gene is named only where the DNA matches it firmly. The size field is filled for only some rows; it gives once, few, many or a size class.

TRBJ1-1,NA,TRBV7-8,NA,TGTGCCAGCAGACTCCCAGGGCGGGGGGCGAACACTGAAGCTTTCTTT,CASRLPGRGANTEAFF
TRBJ2-5,NA,TRBV25-1,TRBD2,TGTGCCAGCAGTGGGGGTAGCGGGAATGGGCTGGTGCAGTACTTC,CASSGGSGNGLVQYF
TRBJ2-1,NA,TRBV5-1,TRBD2,TGCGCCAGCAGCTTCGCTAGCGGGGGGGCTTCCTACAATGAGCAGTTCTTC,CASSFASGGASYNEQFF
TRBJ2-1,NA,TRBV10-3,TRBD2,TGTGCCATCCAGGTGGCTAGCGGAGGGTACAATGAGCAGTTCTTC,CAIQVASGGYNEQFF
TRBJ2-7,NA,TRBV20-1,NA,TGCAGTGCCCCACCCCAGTACGAGCAGTACTTC,CSAPPQYEQYF
TRBJ2-2,NA,TRBV7-6,TRBD1,TGTGCCAGCAGCATAACGCAGGGGGAGAACACCGGGGAGCTGTTTTTT,CASSITQGENTGELFF
TRBJ2-7,NA,TRBV20-1,NA,TGCAGGGCAGGGGCGGGGGACGAGCAGTACTTC,CRAGAGDEQYF
TRBJ2-3,NA,TRBV7-9,NA,TGTGCCAGCAGCCCCACAGGGTCCCAAACCTTCACAGATACGCAGTATTTT,CASSPTGSQTFTDTQYF
TRBJ1-2,NA,TRBV6-5,NA,TGTGCCAGCACGGGGGGGGACTATGGCTACACCTTC,CASTGGDYGYTF
TRBJ2-7,NA,TRBV28,TRBD1,TGTGCCAGCAGTGGGGGGACAGGGCGGTCCTACGAGCAGTACTTC,CASSGGTGRSYEQYF
TRBJ2-7,NA,TRBV29-1,NA,TGCAGCGTTGAGTCAGGGGGGCCCGAGCAGTACTTC,CSVESGGPEQYF
TRBJ2-3,NA,TRBV10-3,TRBD2,TGTGCCATCCGGACTAGCGGGGTCAATTGGGATACGCAGTATTTT,CAIRTSGVNWDTQYF
TRBJ1-1,NA,TRBV28,NA,TGTGCCAGCAGGAGGGGGAAAGCTTTCTTT,CASRRGKAFF
TRBJ1-1,NA,TRBV6-5,NA,TGTGCCAGCATCCCGTCGGGGGACACTGAAGCTTTCTTT,CASIPSGDTEAFF
TRBJ1-1,NA,TRBV6-5,TRBD1,TGTGCCAGCGGGGACAGGGGCGGTGAAGCTTTCTTT,CASGDRGGEAFF
TRBJ1-1,NA,TRBV5-8,NA,TGTGCCAGCAGACTATACACTGAAGCTTTCTTT,CASRLYTEAFF
TRBJ2-7,NA,TRBV4-1,TRBD1,TGCGCCAGCAGCCAAGATAAGAACAGGGGTTACGAGCAGTACTTC,CASSQDKNRGYEQYF
TRBJ2-5,once,TRBV29-1,TRBD2,TGCAGCGTCCGCGGACTAGCGGGAGAAGAGACCCAGTACTTC,CSVRGLAGEETQYF
TRBJ2-5,NA,TRBV5-4,TRBD2,TGTGCCAGCAGCTTGGACCGACTAGCGGGAGGGCTGGTGGGAGAGACCCAGTACTTC,CASSLDRLAGGLVGETQYF
TRBJ2-7,NA,TRBV5-5,NA,TGTGCCAGCAGCTTGGTTCCAGTTACCTACGAGCAGTACTTC,CASSLVPVTYEQYF
TRBJ1-2,NA,TRBV28,TRBD1,TGTGCCAGCAGCCTGATGGGGACAGGGGACAATGGCTACACCTTC,CASSLMGTGDNGYTF
TRBJ2-4,NA,TRBV27,NA,TGTGCCAGCAGTCCTAGTCTAAGCGGTGATAAAAACATTCAGTACTTC,CASSPSLSGDKNIQYF
TRBJ2-7,once,TRBV28,NA,TGTGCCAGCAGTTTTGGGTACAGCTCTGAGCAGTACTTC,CASSFGYSSEQYF
TRBJ2-3,NA,TRBV28,TRBD2,TGTGCCAGCAGTTTCGGGGGGGACACAGATACGCAGTATTTT,CASSFGGDTDTQYF
TRBJ1-3,NA,TRBV29-1,TRBD1,TGCAGCGTCGTGACAGGGACTCGTGGAAACACCATATATTTT,CSVVTGTRGNTIYF
TRBJ1-3,NA,TRBV5-5,TRBD1,TGTGCCAGCAGCTTGGTATGGCAGGGGGCTGAATTTCTCTCTGGAAACACCATATATTTT,CASSLVWQGAEFLSGNTIYF
TRBJ2-3,once,TRBV28,TRBD2,TGTGCCAGCAGCCCGGGGGGGGGCCGGGATACGCAGTATTTT,CASSPGGGRDTQYF
TRBJ2-1,NA,TRBV19,NA,TGTGCCAGTAGTATTGGGCGGGGAAGGAATGAGCAGTTCTTC,CASSIGRGRNEQFF
TRBJ1-5,NA,TRBV28,TRBD1,TGTGCCAGCAGTATTACAGGGGGGAGCGGGCAGCCCCAGCATTTT,CASSITGGSGQPQHF
TRBJ1-2,NA,TRBV28,NA,TGTGCCAGCAGTTTTGTCAGGGCCCCTGGCTACACCTTC,CASSFVRAPGYTF
TRBJ2-3,NA,TRBV2,NA,TGTGCCAGCAAGCGTTTGGGCGGACTTAGCACAGATACGCAGTATTTT,CASKRLGGLSTDTQYF
TRBJ2-6,once,TRBV7-3,TRBD1,TGTGCCAGCAGCTTAACTGGGACAGCCAACTCTGGGGCCAACGTCCTGACTTTC,CASSLTGTANSGANVLTF
TRBJ2-2,NA,TRBV6-1,TRBD2,TGTGCCACCCAGCGGGGGACGAACACCGGGGAGCTGTTTTTT,CATQRGTNTGELFF
TRBJ1-4,NA,TRBV19,TRBD1,TGTGCCTCCAAGGGGGCGACTAATGAAAAACTGTTTTTT,CASKGATNEKLFF
TRBJ1-1,NA,TRBV13,NA,TGTGCCAGCAGCTTGGGGGGGAACACTGAAGCTTTCTTT,CASSLGGNTEAFF
TRBJ2-2,NA,TRBV10-1,TRBD2,TGCGCCAGCAGTGAGTCGGCTAGCGGGGTCGGGAAAGAGCTGTTTTTT,CASSESASGVGKELFF
TRBJ2-7,NA,TRBV7-9,NA,TGTGCCAGCAGCTTAGACACCCTTTCCTACGAGCAGTACTTC,CASSLDTLSYEQYF
TRBJ2-4,NA,TRBV7-2,TRBD2,TGTGCCAGCAGCTTGACTAGCTGGGCCAAAAACATTCAGTACTTC,CASSLTSWAKNIQYF
TRBJ1-2,NA,TRBV10-3,TRBD1,TGTGCCATCAGTGAGACCCAGGGGGCGGATCGATCGGGCTACACCTTC,CAISETQGADRSGYTF
TRBJ1-3,NA,TRBV6-5,TRBD1,TGTGCCAGCAGTAAGACAGGGGGAGGAAACACCATATATTTT,CASSKTGGGNTIYF
TRBJ1-6,NA,TRBV6-5,TRBD1,TGTGCCAGCAGTTCGGGAGGGACAGGGGCTCAACCCCTCCACTTT,CASSSGGTGAQPLHF
TRBJ2-5,NA,TRBV5-6,NA,TGTGCCAGCAGCTTGGGCAGGGAGACCCAGTACTTC,CASSLGRETQYF
TRBJ2-7,NA,TRBV27,TRBD1,TGTGCCAGCAGTTTTGGGGACAGAGACTACGAGCAGTACTTC,CASSFGDRDYEQYF
TRBJ1-2,NA,TRBV29-1,NA,TGCAGCGTTGAACGGGGTGAACAGCCGAACTATGGCTACACCTTC,CSVERGEQPNYGYTF
TRBJ2-3,few,TRBV6-4,TRBD2,TGTGCCAGCAGTGAGGGACTAGCCACAGATACGCAGTATTTT,CASSEGLATDTQYF
TRBJ2-3,NA,TRBV9,TRBD1,TGTGCCAGCAGCGTTCTTCAGGGGGCGACAGATACGCAGTATTTT,CASSVLQGATDTQYF
TRBJ2-2,NA,TRBV9,TRBD1,TGTGCCAGCAGCGTAAACAAGGACAGGGTGCGAGGGGAGCTGTTTTTT,CASSVNKDRVRGELFF
TRBJ2-1,NA,TRBV6-5,NA,TGTGCCAGCAGTTACTCTACTGCCTACAATGAGCAGTTCTTC,CASSYSTAYNEQFF
TRBJ2-7,NA,TRBV6-5,NA,TGTGCCAGCAGTTCTTCTATACAGGGGAGTAGCGGTATGAAGTACTTC,CASSSSIQGSSGMKYF
TRBJ2-3,NA,TRBV9,TRBD2,TGTCGTCTAGCCCACGGGGGGAGCACAGATACGCAGTATTTT,CRLAHGGSTDTQYF
TRBJ1-5,NA,TRBV18,TRBD1,TGTGCCAGCTCACCAACGACAGGGGGTTATAGCAATCAGCCCCAGCATTTT,CASSPTTGGYSNQPQHF
TRBJ2-1,NA,TRBV10-3,NA,TGTGCCATCAGTGACGTTAGTAGCTCCTACAATGAGCAGTTCTTC,CAISDVSSSYNEQFF
TRBJ2-2,NA,TRBV7-6,NA,TGTGCCAGCAGCTTGGCACAGTTCCCCGGGGAGCTGTTTTTT,CASSLAQFPGELFF
TRBJ2-2,NA,TRBV5-1,NA,TGCGCCAGCACCCCCTTAGCGGACACCGGGGAGCTGTTTTTT,CASTPLADTGELFF
TRBJ2-7,once,TRBV13,NA,TGTGCCAGCACTACTTCGGACAGCCACGAGCAGTACTTC,CASTTSDSHEQYF
TRBJ1-4,NA,TRBV4-2,TRBD1,TGTGCCAGCGAGGCGCGGGACAGGGGGCGGACTAATGAAAAACTGTTTTTT,CASEARDRGRTNEKLFF
TRBJ2-3,NA,TRBV6-5,TRBD1,TGTGCCAGCAGTCCCAGGGGGCAGGAAGATACGCAGTATTTT,CASSPRGQEDTQYF
TRBJ2-5,NA,TRBV7-9,TRBD2,TGTGCCAGCAGCTTATGGGAGGGAGAAGAGACCCAGTACTTC,CASSLWEGEETQYF
TRBJ1-2,NA,TRBV30,NA,TGTGCCTGGAGTGTAGGGGGGGGGCGGCCTAACTATGGCTACACCTTC,CAWSVGGGRPNYGYTF